This T cell receptor beta chain was recovered during a study of T cells after yellow fever vaccination. Overall study: Low-cell-number fractions were prepared with SMART-Seq v4 Ultra Low Input. Study-wide points: Researchers cautioned that FACS-sorted repertoires could harbor abundant clonotypes contaminating from the bulk population. Shared CD4/CD8 clonotypes were a small share, likely from convergent recombination.

This clonotype was observed many times. Its antigen is undetermined. Trimming took 8 bases from V and 7 from J, leaving 19 bases between them. Per the germline V gene, CDR1 is LNHNV and CDR2 is YYDKDF (reference sequence). The CDR3 extends over 14 amino acids. UMIs and a universal primer site were added when TCR cDNA was made by 5'RACE template switching. One entry per CDR3 protein, called by TCRdb with MiXCR from the 5' RACE reads. The sample has some 400,000 distinct CDR3 sequences, more than 5.5% seen once; the top ten hold approximately 15%. The chain is built from TRBV15 and TRBJ2-3; D is unresolved. The material sequenced was PBMCs, taken 5 days after the yellow fever booster vaccination. The source of this sequence is a man aged 30-40 years who received the YFV17D yellow fever vaccine. The CDR3: CATGPKVATYTQYF. CDR3 coding DNA: TGTGCCACCGGGCCTAAAGTTGCGACCTATACGCAGTATTTT.